The 17 T cell receptor beta chains below all came from one sample that was sequenced in a study of blood T cells in healthy people across ages. A second PCR, run for about 6 to 11 cycles, used a sample-barcoded 5' primer plus a J-beta primer mix. TCRdb redid the calling of the 5' RACE reads with MiXCR, one entry per CDR3 protein. Altogether under 1,100,000 distinct CDR3 sequences are present, roughly 24% being singletons, with the ten largest covering about 0.69%. This sample also appeared in a second study, on T cells of mothers and their children.

Material: blood. The receptors shown here come from a girl aged 2-9 years in good health.

This clonotype was observed a few times. The J gene is TRBJ2-3, the V gene TRBV29-1; 9 nucleotides agree with TRBD1. The V segment lost 6 bases and the J segment 0 bases; nucleotides outside the gene matches: 7. In germline, CDR1 is SQVTM, CDR2 ANQGSEA. The CDR3 is made up of 15 amino acids. Here the CDR3 DNA reads TGCAGCGTAATAGGGACAGGGTCTAGCACAGATACGCAGTATTTT. It is translated as CSVIGTGSSTDTQYF.

V usage is TRBV20-1 and J usage is TRBJ2-4; maybe TRBD2 (6 bases). Between the trimmed V and J ends, which lost 6 bases and 0 bases, there was a span of 21 bases. The CDR3 runs to 17 residues. Germline V gives CDR1 DFQATT, CDR2 SNEGSKA (reference sequence). In DNA form, the CDR3 reads TGCAGTGCGCTCGACCCGGGACTCCGGATAGCCAAAAACATTCAGTACTTC. Translating gives CSALDPGLRIAKNIQYF.

Only a few counts were recorded for this clonotype. The chain links TRBV4-1 to TRBJ2-3; D is undetermined. This CDR3 has 13 amino acids. CDR1 is MGHRA, CDR2 YSYEKL, per germline. Trimming took 6 bases from V and 2 from J, leaving 9 bases between them. Here the CDR3 reads CASRDSPTDTQYF. CDR3 bases: TGCGCCAGCAGAGACTCTCCCACAGATACGCAGTATTTT.

This clonotype has only a few counts. The chain employs TRBV29-1 and TRBJ1-1; D is unresolved. V was clipped by 5 bases and J by 0 bases, with 10 bases between them. The germline CDR1 and CDR2 sequences are SQVTM and ANQGSEA. There are 13 residues in the CDR3. CDR3 in DNA: TGCAGCGTTCAACAGCGCCTGAACACTGAAGCTTTCTTT. It encodes CSVQQRLNTEAFF.

The V call is TRBV4-1, the J call TRBJ1-6; 7 positions agree with TRBD1. The CDR3 extends over 16 amino acids. Germline lookup yields CDR1 MGHRA and CDR2 YSYEKL. Unmatched junction bases numbered 8, after V lost 2 bases and J lost 7 bases. The CDR3 loop is CASSQRDRELNSPLHF. The CDR3 DNA sequence: TGCGCCAGCAGCCAAAGAGACAGGGAACTAAATTCACCCCTCCACTTT.

This clonotype was observed a few times. This sequence joins TRBV5-1 and TRBJ2-7, with TRBD2 as a possible D gene (5 bases). Germline lookup yields CDR1 SGHRS and CDR2 YFSETQ. The CDR3 is made up of 12 amino acids. The V end lost 4 bases, the J end lost 4 bases, and 9 bases lay between the germline ends. The DNA for the CDR3 is TGCGCCAGCAGCACCGACTATTACGAGCAGTACTTC. Translating gives CASSTDYYEQYF.

Only a few counts were recorded for this clonotype. The V call is TRBV20-1, the J call TRBJ2-1; D is ambiguous. Germline CDR1 DFQATT, CDR2 SNEGSKA (reference sequence). V shed 0 bases and J shed 7 bases, with 10 bases lying between them. The CDR3 contains 13 residues. CDR3 coding DNA: TGCAGTGCTAGAGATACGGCCAGGAATGAGCAGTTCTTC. It is translated as CSARDTARNEQFF.

V usage is TRBV5-1 and J usage is TRBJ2-2; TRBD2 matches 8 bases. The CDR3 has 16 residues. J was trimmed by 4 bases and V by 2 bases; bases with no gene match: 7. Germline V CDR1 and CDR2: SGHRS, YFSETQ. DNA of the CDR3: TGCGCCAGCAGCTTCTCCGCTAGCGGGTCCACCGGGGAGCTGTTTTTT. It translates to CASSFSASGSTGELFF.

This clonotype has a single count. This sequence joins TRBV20-1 and TRBJ2-1; TRBD2 matches 8 bases. Losses at the gene ends were 8 bases for V and 4 bases for J; bases not matched to a gene: 7. The CDR3 spans 13 residues. The germline V gene has CDR1 DFQATT and CDR2 SNEGSKA (reference sequence). CDR3 DNA sequence: TGCAGTTCCCGGACTAGCAGATACAATGAGCAGTTCTTC. Translating gives CSSRTSRYNEQFF.

There are a few counts of this clonotype. The V gene is TRBV29-1, the J gene TRBJ2-4; 8 positions agree with TRBD2. In germline, CDR1 is SQVTM, CDR2 ANQGSEA. The CDR3 consists of 13 residues. The V segment lost 7 bases and the J segment 0 bases; nucleotides outside the gene matches: 2. CDR3 DNA sequence: TGCAGCGCTCTAGCGGGAGCCAAAAACATTCAGTACTTC. Amino acid sequence: CSALAGAKNIQYF.

This chain links TRBV18 with TRBJ2-5; no clear D. Per germline, CDR1 KGHSH and CDR2 LQKENI. Trimming removed 8 bases from V and 9 bases from J, with 4 bases in between. This CDR3 has 8 amino acids. The CDR3: CASPAQYF. For the CDR3, the DNA is TGTGCCAGCCCGGCCCAGTACTTC.

This sequence joins TRBV4-1 and TRBJ1-6; 7 bases align to TRBD1. The CDR3 length is 15 residues. Germline V CDR1 and CDR2: MGHRA, YSYEKL. The V and J ends lost 8 bases and 1 base, in that order; junction bases with no gene match: 5. CDR3 bases: TGCGCCAGCTCCAAGACAGGGTCCTATAATTCACCCCTCCACTTT. Translating it yields CASSKTGSYNSPLHF.

This clonotype has a handful of counts. The J gene is TRBJ2-5, the V gene TRBV7-9; TRBD2 matches 10 bases. The CDR3 length is 16 residues. The V segment lost 4 bases and the J segment 11 bases; nucleotides outside the gene matches: 16. The germline V gene has CDR1 SEHNR and CDR2 FQNEAQ (reference sequence). CDR3 loop: CASSSTRVAGGGEQYF. CDR3 bases: TGTGCCAGCAGCTCGACCCGAGTAGCGGGAGGTGGGGAGCAGTACTTC.

This clonotype was observed a handful of times. This chain links TRBV7-2 with TRBJ2-1, with D hard to call. V was shortened by 1 base and J by 11 bases, with 9 bases between the two germline ends. Germline CDR1 reads SGHTA; CDR2 reads FQGNSA. This CDR3 comprises 12 residues. The CDR3, as DNA: TGTGCCAGCAGCTTAGAGATTGGTAAGCAGTTCTTC. Its translation is CASSLEIGKQFF. Filled out from reference TRBV7-2 and TRBJ2-1, the complete variable domain reads GAGVSQSPSNKVTEKGKDVELRCDPISGHTALYWYRQSLGQGLEFLIYFQGNSAPDKSGLPSDRFSAERTGGSVSTLTIQRTQQEDSAVYLCASSLEIGKQFFGPGTRLTVL.

This clonotype was detected only a few times. This chain uses TRBV4-3 with TRBJ1-1; D not resolved. Per the germline V gene, CDR1 is LGHNA and CDR2 is YSLEER. CDR3 length: 15 amino acids. The V gene lost 0 bases and the J gene lost 0 bases, with 8 bases spanning the gap. In nucleotides, the CDR3 is TGCGCCAGCAGCCAAGATCGCGAGTTGAACACTGAAGCTTTCTTT. Amino acid sequence: CASSQDRELNTEAFF.

This clonotype turned up a few times. The J gene is TRBJ1-4, the V gene TRBV4-1, with 11 bases matching TRBD1. The CDR3 contains 17 residues. V lost 4 bases, J lost 7 bases, and 11 bases stayed unmatched. CDR1 MGHRA and CDR2 YSYEKL come from the germline V gene. The CDR3: CASSPGQGAHVVEKLFF. The CDR3 DNA reads as TGCGCCAGCAGCCCCGGACAGGGGGCGCATGTAGTTGAAAAACTGTTTTTT.

DNA of the CDR3: TGTGCCAGCAGTTCCCGGGACAGGGCGGCAATCGAAAAACTGTTTTTT. Its translation: CASSSRDRAAIEKLFF. The chain recombines TRBV6-1 with TRBJ1-4; TRBD1 matches 9 bases. The CDR3 contains 16 residues. The germline V gene has CDR1 MNHNS and CDR2 SASEGT. V lost 5 bases, J lost 8 bases, and 12 bases stayed unmatched.